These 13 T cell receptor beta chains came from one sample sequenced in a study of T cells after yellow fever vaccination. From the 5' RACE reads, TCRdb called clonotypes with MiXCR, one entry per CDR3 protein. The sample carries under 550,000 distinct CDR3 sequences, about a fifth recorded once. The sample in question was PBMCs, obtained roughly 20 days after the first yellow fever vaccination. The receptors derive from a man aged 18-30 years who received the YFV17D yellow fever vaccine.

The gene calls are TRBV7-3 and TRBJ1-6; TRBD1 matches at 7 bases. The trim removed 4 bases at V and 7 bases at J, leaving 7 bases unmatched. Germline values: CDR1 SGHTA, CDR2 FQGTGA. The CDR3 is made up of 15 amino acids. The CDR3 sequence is CASSSGRGENSPLHF. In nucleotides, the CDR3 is TGTGCCAGCAGCTCAGGCAGGGGGGAGAATTCACCCCTCCACTTT.

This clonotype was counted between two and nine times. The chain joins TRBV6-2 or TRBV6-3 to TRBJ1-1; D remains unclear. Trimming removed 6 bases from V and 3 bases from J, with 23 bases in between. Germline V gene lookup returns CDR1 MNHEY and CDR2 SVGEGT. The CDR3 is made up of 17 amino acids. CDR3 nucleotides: TGTGCCAGCAGACCATTTTCGGACGGAACTTGGGACACTGAAGCTTTCTTT. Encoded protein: CASRPFSDGTWDTEAFF.

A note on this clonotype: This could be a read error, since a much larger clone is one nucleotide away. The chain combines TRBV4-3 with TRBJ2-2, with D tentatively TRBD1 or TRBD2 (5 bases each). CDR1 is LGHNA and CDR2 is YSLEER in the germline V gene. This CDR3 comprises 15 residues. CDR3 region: CACSQVTGASGELFF. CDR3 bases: TGCGCCTGCAGCCAAGTCACCGGGGCGTCCGGGGAGCTGTTTTTT.

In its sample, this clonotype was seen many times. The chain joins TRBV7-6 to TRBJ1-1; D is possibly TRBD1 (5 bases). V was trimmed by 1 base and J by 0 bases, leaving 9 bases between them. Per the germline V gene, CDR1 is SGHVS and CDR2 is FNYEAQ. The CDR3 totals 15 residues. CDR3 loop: CASSLGQLMNTEAFF. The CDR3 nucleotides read TGTGCCAGCAGCTTAGGACAGCTGATGAACACTGAAGCTTTCTTT.

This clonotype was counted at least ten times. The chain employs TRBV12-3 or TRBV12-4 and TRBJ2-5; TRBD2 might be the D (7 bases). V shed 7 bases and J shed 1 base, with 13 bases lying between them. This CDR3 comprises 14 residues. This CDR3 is CASTFGGPQETQYF. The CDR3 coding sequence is TGTGCCAGCACTTTCGGGGGGCCCCAAGAGACCCAGTACTTC.

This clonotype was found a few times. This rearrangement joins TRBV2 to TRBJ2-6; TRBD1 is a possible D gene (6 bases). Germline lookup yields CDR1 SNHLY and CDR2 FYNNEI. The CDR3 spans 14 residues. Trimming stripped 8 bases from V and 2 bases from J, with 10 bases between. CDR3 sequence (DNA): TGTGCCAGCCCAACAGGGACTGGGGCCAACGTCCTGACTTTC. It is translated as CASPTGTGANVLTF.

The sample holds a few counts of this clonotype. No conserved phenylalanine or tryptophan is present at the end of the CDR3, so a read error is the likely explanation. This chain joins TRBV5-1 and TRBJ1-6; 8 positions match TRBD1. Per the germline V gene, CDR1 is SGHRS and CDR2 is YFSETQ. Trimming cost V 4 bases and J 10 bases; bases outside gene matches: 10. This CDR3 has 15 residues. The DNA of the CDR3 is TGCGCCAGCAGCCTTGGAGGACAGGGAGACTCACCCCTCCACCTT. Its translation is CASSLGGQGDSPLHL.

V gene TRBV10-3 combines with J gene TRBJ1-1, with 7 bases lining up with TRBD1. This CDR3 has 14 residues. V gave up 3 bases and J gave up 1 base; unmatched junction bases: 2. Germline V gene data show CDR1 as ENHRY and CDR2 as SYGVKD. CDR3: CAISDRDRNTEAFF. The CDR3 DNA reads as TGTGCCATCAGTGACCGGGACAGGAACACTGAAGCTTTCTTT.

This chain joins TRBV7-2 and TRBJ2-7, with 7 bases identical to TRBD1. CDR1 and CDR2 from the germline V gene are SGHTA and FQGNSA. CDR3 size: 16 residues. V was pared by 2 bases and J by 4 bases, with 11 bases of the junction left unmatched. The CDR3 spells CASSLLVGTVTYEQYF. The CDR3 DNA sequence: TGTGCCAGCAGCTTACTGGTAGGGACAGTAACTTACGAGCAGTACTTC. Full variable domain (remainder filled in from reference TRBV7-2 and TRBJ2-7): GAGVSQSPSNKVTEKGKDVELRCDPISGHTALYWYRQSLGQGLEFLIYFQGNSAPDKSGLPSDRFSAERTGGSVSTLTIQRTQQEDSAVYLCASSLLVGTVTYEQYFGPGTRLTVT.

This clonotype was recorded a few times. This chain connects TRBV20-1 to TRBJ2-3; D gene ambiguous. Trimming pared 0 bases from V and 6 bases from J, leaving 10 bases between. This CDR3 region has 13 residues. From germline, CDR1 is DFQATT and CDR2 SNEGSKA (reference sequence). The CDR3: CSARDNLDDTQYF. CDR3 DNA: TGCAGTGCTAGAGATAATTTGGACGATACGCAGTATTTT.

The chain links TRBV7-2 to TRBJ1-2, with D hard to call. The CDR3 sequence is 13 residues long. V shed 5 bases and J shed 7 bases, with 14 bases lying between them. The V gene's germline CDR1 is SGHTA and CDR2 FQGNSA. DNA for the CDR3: TGTGCCAGCAGCGCGGGGTGGGTAGGTGGCTACACCTTC. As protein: CASSAGWVGGYTF.

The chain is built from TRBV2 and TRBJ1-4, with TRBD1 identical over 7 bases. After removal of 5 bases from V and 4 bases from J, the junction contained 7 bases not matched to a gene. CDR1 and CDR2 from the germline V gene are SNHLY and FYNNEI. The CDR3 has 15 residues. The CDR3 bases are TGTGCCAGCAGTAAATCCGGGACAGATAATGAAAAACTGTTTTTT. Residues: CASSKSGTDNEKLFF. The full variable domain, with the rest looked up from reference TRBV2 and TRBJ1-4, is EPEVTQTPSHQVTQMGQEVILRCVPISNHLYFYWYRQILGQKVEFLVSFYNNEISEKSEIFDDQFSVERPDGSNFTLKIRSTKLEDSAMYFCASSKSGTDNEKLFFGSGTQLSVL.

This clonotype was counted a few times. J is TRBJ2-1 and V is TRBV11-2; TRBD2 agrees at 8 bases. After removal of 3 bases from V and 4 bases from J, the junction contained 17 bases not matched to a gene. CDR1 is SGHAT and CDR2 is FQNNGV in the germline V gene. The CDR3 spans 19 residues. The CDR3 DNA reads TGTGCCAGCAGCTTCGGTGGTAGAAGCGGGGGAGCCGGATACAATGAGCAGTTCTTC. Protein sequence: CASSFGGRSGGAGYNEQFF.